Presented here are 25 T cell receptor beta chains from one specimen sequenced in a study of chronic HIV infection and antiretroviral therapy. In TCRdb, the 5' RACE reads were re-called with MiXCR into one record per CDR3 protein. The sample has some 46,000 distinct CDR3 sequences; approximately 19% are singletons. The specimen sequenced was peripheral blood. The receptors come from an adult who had HIV and had not received antiretroviral therapy, or was an uninfected healthy control (not recorded which).

The genes are TRBV28 and TRBJ1-5; TRBD1 matches at 7 bases. CDR1 and CDR2 (germline): MDHEN, SYDVKM. The CDR3 runs to 14 residues. Losses at the gene ends were 6 bases for V and 5 bases for J; bases not matched to a gene: 7. For the CDR3, the DNA is TGTGCCAGCAGCCCTGGACAGGTGCATCAGCCCCAGCATTTT. This encodes CASSPGQVHQPQHF.

This clonotype was found a few times. The chain uses TRBV6-5 and TRBJ1-1, with 7 bases that match TRBD1. CDR1 and CDR2 from the germline V gene are MNHEY and SVGAGI. Germline trimming cut 5 bases from V and 7 bases from J; bases unmatched to any gene: 4. This CDR3 is 12 amino acids long. CDR3 amino acids: CASSQYRGEAFF. For the CDR3, the DNA is TGTGCCAGCAGTCAGTACAGGGGTGAAGCTTTCTTT.

The CDR3 DNA reads as TGTGCCAGCTCAAGTACAGGGGATAGCAATCAGCCCCAGCATTTT. Its protein is CASSSTGDSNQPQHF. The chain is built from TRBV18 and TRBJ1-5; 7 nucleotides align to TRBD1. Per the germline V gene, CDR1 is KGHSH and CDR2 is LQKENI. V shed 5 bases, J shed 0 bases, and the junction held 4 bases outside the gene matches. CDR3 length: 15 residues.

This clonotype was picked up a small number of times. V gene TRBV18 combines with J gene TRBJ1-2; D is perhaps TRBD1 (5 bases). Between the trimmed V and J ends, which lost 2 bases and 4 bases, there was a span of 14 bases. Germline-derived CDR1 and CDR2 are KGHSH and LQKENI. CDR3 length equals 15 residues. CDR3 protein: CASSPVLGTAYGYTF. DNA for the CDR3: TGTGCCAGCTCACCAGTTCTGGGGACGGCCTATGGCTACACCTTC. Together with reference TRBV18 and TRBJ1-2, the CDR3 gives the full variable domain: NAGVMQNPRHLVRRRGQEARLRCSPMKGHSHVYWYRQLPEEGLKFMVYLQKENIIDESGMPKERFSAEFPKEGPSILRIQQVVRGDSAAYFCASSPVLGTAYGYTFGSGTRLTVV.

The chain couples TRBV18 to TRBJ2-3; D uncertain. Between the trimmed V and J ends, which lost 4 bases and 0 bases, there was a span of 8 bases. Germline CDR1 and CDR2: KGHSH and LQKENI. The CDR3 spans 14 residues. The CDR3 sequence is CASSLATSTDTQYF. DNA of the CDR3: TGTGCCAGCTCACTAGCAACTAGCACAGATACGCAGTATTTT.

This clonotype was seen only a few times. This chain uses TRBV28 with TRBJ2-5; 7 nucleotides line up with TRBD2. Germline CDR1 reads MDHEN; CDR2 reads SYDVKM. The CDR3 covers 14 residues. With V trimmed by 5 bases and J by 1 base, 4 bases remained unmatched. The DNA of the CDR3 is TGTGCCAGCAGTCCGGGGAGGGTCCAAGAGACCCAGTACTTC. Its translation is CASSPGRVQETQYF.

This chain uses TRBV27 with TRBJ2-7; TRBD2 is a possible D gene (5 bases). V was clipped by 2 bases and J by 6 bases, with 14 bases between them. The CDR3 consists of 14 residues. Germline CDR1 and CDR2: MNHEY and SMNVEV (reference sequence). Written as DNA, the CDR3 is TGTGCCAGCAGTTTAGACGGAGGTCTTAGCGAGCAGTACTTC. Its protein is CASSLDGGLSEQYF.

The chain has TRBV20-1 and TRBJ2-1; TRBD2 matches at 7 bases. With V trimmed by 3 bases and J by 0 bases, 5 bases remained unmatched. CDR1 is DFQATT, CDR2 SNEGSKA, per germline (reference sequence). The CDR3 loop spans 15 amino acids. CDR3 in DNA: TGCAGTGCTAGGGTCGCGGGAGACTCCTACAATGAGCAGTTCTTC. It codes for CSARVAGDSYNEQFF.

This clonotype was seen ten or more times. This rearrangement joins TRBV7-8 to TRBJ2-3; 14 bases are shared with TRBD2. The CDR3 has 22 residues. The junction had 23 bases not matched to a gene; V was cut back by 5 bases and J by 4 bases. Germline loops: CDR1 SGHVS, CDR2 FQNEAQ. The CDR3 sequence: CASSPLRVGTGKTSGRADTQYF. The CDR3 DNA reads TGTGCCAGCAGCCCACTAAGAGTGGGGACAGGGAAGACTAGCGGGAGGGCAGATACGCAGTATTTT.

V gene TRBV5-1 combines with J gene TRBJ2-3; 12 nucleotides match TRBD2. Per the germline V gene, CDR1 is SGHRS and CDR2 is YFSETQ. J gave up 3 bases and V 4 bases, and 9 bases lay outside the gene matches. This CDR3 contains 17 residues. The CDR3 sequence: CASSPLAGGGATDTQYF. The CDR3 region has the DNA TGCGCCAGCAGCCCACTAGCGGGAGGAGGGGCTACAGATACGCAGTATTTT.

This clonotype was picked up a small number of times. The CDR3 sequence: CASIAGGGGVSEAFF. For the CDR3, the DNA is TGTGCCAGCATCGCGGGGGGAGGGGGAGTTTCTGAAGCTTTCTTT. V and J are TRBV27 and TRBJ1-1; a weak D match, TRBD1 (6 bases). Germline assignment: CDR1 MNHEY and CDR2 SMNVEV (reference sequence). With 7 bases removed from V and 6 bases from J, the gap between germline ends came to 21 bases. The CDR3 spans 15 residues.

The chain couples TRBV7-9 to TRBJ1-1, with a weak D call TRBD1 (6 bases). The CDR3 consists of 16 residues. Between the trimmed V and J ends, which lost 3 bases and 1 base, there was a span of 15 bases. Germline values: CDR1 SEHNR, CDR2 FQNEAQ (reference sequence). CDR3: CASSFNPGQPNTEAFF. Written as DNA, the CDR3 is TGTGCCAGCAGCTTTAACCCCGGACAGCCGAACACTGAAGCTTTCTTT.

Comment on this clonotype: One end of the junction is discordant with germline, which a read error may explain. The CDR3 loop is CASSGTGIYF. CDR3 in DNA: TGTGCCAGCAGTGGGACAGGGATATACTTC. The V and J genes are TRBV6-5 and TRBJ1-2, with 9 positions matching TRBD1. CDR3 size: 10 residues. CDR1 MNHEY and CDR2 SVGAGI come from the germline V gene.

This chain connects TRBV28 to TRBJ2-3; TRBD1 aligns across 9 bases. CDR1 MDHEN and CDR2 SYDVKM come from the germline V gene. J was trimmed by 4 bases and V by 6 bases; bases with no gene match: 8. This CDR3 is built from 15 residues. The CDR3 coding sequence is TGTGCCAGCAGGCCGTCGGGACAGGGCGCAGATACGCAGTATTTT. This codes for CASRPSGQGADTQYF.

The V and J genes are TRBV19 and TRBJ1-2; D remains ambiguous. V lost 7 bases and J lost 4, with 16 bases in between. The CDR3 is 14 residues long. Germline assignment: CDR1 LNHDA and CDR2 SQIVND (reference sequence). As DNA, the CDR3 is TGTGCCAGTAAATTTGATCCTGGGCGCTATGGCTACACCTTC. Translated: CASKFDPGRYGYTF. Full variable domain (outside the CDR3, taken from reference TRBV19 and TRBJ1-2): DGGITQSPKYLFRKEGQNVTLSCEQNLNHDAMYWYRQDPGQGLRLIYYSQIVNDFQKGDIAEGYSVSREKKESFPLTVTSAQKNPTAFYLCASKFDPGRYGYTFGSGTRLTVV.

This clonotype was recorded once. The V call is TRBV27, the J call TRBJ1-1, with unresolved D. V dropped 5 bases and J dropped 1 base, with 11 bases sitting between them. Germline values: CDR1 MNHEY, CDR2 SMNVEV (reference sequence). The CDR3 extends over 14 amino acids. DNA for the CDR3: TGTGCCAGCAGTCTAATGGGAGGGAACACTGAAGCTTTCTTT. Protein: CASSLMGGNTEAFF.

This clonotype was observed a few times. This chain joins TRBV28 and TRBJ1-1; D call uncertain. V was cut by 5 bases and J by 1 base, with 11 bases left in between. The CDR3 consists of 14 residues. The V gene's germline CDR1 is MDHEN and CDR2 SYDVKM. The CDR3 sequence is CASSHWFRNTEAFF. CDR3 nucleotide sequence: TGTGCCAGCAGTCATTGGTTCAGGAACACTGAAGCTTTCTTT.

V usage is TRBV20-1 and J usage is TRBJ1-5; D gene ambiguous. Germline CDR1 DFQATT, CDR2 SNEGSKA (reference sequence). The CDR3 sequence is 15 residues long. V was cut by 3 bases and J by 3 bases, with 15 bases left in between. CDR3 coding DNA: TGCAGTGCTAGTCTTTTCGAACGAAACAATCAGCCCCAGCATTTT. This sequence encodes CSASLFERNNQPQHF.

In this sample, this clonotype turned up a few times. The chain links TRBV5-1 to TRBJ1-2, with D hard to call. The CDR3 has 13 amino acids. Trimming took 3 bases from V and 4 from J, leaving 10 bases between them. CDR1 and CDR2 (germline): SGHRS, YFSETQ. CDR3 in DNA: TGCGCCAGCAGCTCTTCAGGCTCCTATGGCTACACCTTC. Amino acids: CASSSSGSYGYTF.

The V call is TRBV6-6, the J call TRBJ2-3; no definite D call. Trimming took 0 bases from V and 5 from J, leaving 6 bases between them. CDR1 and CDR2 (germline): MNHNY, SVGAGI (reference sequence). The CDR3 is 13 amino acids. The CDR3 DNA follows: TGTGCCAGCAGTTACTCGACGAGAGATACGCAGTATTTT. Translated: CASSYSTRDTQYF.

The chain links TRBV6-5 to TRBJ1-5; tentatively, D is TRBD1 (5 bases). Germline V lookup: CDR1 MNHEY, CDR2 SVGAGI. The CDR3 is 17 residues long. Trimming left V 5 bases short and J 4 bases short, with 21 bases between. The CDR3 DNA sequence: TGTGCCAGCAGTCAAAGGATGGGGACCGGAGGGAATCAGCCCCAGCATTTT. This translates into CASSQRMGTGGNQPQHF.

The chain combines TRBV5-1 with TRBJ2-7; 9 bases match TRBD2. Per germline, CDR1 SGHRS and CDR2 YFSETQ. The ends lost 3 bases at V and 3 bases at J; junction bases unmatched: 4. The CDR3 sequence is 14 residues long. Here the CDR3 reads CASSSTSGFYEQYF. The CDR3 nucleotides are TGCGCCAGCAGCTCAACTAGCGGGTTCTACGAGCAGTACTTC.

This clonotype showed up just a few times. V is TRBV27 and J is TRBJ1-1, with D tentatively TRBD1 (6 bases). The CDR3 covers 12 residues. Germline V gene data show CDR1 as MNHEY and CDR2 as SMNVEV (reference sequence). The V end was cut by 4 bases, the J end by 8 bases, with 11 bases between. The CDR3 DNA follows: TGTGCCAGCAGTTGGGGGCAAGGGGAAGCTTTCTTT. Translating it yields CASSWGQGEAFF.

This clonotype was seen a handful of times. The CDR3 spells CASSFRSMTGYDEAFF. The CDR3 DNA reads TGCGCCAGCAGCTTTCGTTCAATGACAGGGTATGATGAAGCTTTCTTT. The gene calls are TRBV4-1 and TRBJ1-1; 7 bases line up with TRBD1. Germline V CDR1 and CDR2: MGHRA, YSYEKL. This CDR3 spans 16 amino acids. V shed 5 bases, J shed 7 bases, and the junction held 16 bases outside the gene matches.

The V gene is TRBV4-1, the J gene TRBJ2-2; unclear D gene. This CDR3 region has 15 residues. Trimming pared 0 bases from V and 1 base from J, leaving 6 bases between. The V gene's germline CDR1 is MGHRA and CDR2 YSYEKL. CDR3 nucleotide sequence: TGCGCCAGCAGCCAAGAATCAGTGAACACCGGGGAGCTGTTTTTT. This encodes CASSQESVNTGELFF.